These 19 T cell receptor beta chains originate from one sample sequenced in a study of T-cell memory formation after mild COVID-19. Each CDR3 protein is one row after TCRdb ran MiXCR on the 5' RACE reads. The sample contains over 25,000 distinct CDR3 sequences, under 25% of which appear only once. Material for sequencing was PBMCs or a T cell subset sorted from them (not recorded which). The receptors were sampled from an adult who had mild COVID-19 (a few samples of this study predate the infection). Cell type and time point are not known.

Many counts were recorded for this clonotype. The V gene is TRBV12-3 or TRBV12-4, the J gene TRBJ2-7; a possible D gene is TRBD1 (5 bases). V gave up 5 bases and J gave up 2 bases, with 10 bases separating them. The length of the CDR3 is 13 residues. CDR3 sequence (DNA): TGTGCCAGCAGTCAAGACAGTACCTACGAGCAGTACTTC. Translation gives CASSQDSTYEQYF.

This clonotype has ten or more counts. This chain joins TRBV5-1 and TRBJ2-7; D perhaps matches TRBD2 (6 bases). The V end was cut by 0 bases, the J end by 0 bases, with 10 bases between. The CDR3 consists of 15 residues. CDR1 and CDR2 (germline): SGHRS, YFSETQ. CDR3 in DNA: TGCGCCAGCAGCTTGGGACCCGGGAGCTCCTACGAGCAGTACTTC. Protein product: CASSLGPGSSYEQYF.

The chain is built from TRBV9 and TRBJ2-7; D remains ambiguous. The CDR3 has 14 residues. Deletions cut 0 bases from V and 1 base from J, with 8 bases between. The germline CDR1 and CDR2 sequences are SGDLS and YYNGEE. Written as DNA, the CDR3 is TGTGCCAGCAGCGTAGGGGAAGGTTCCTACGAGCAGTACTTC. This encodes CASSVGEGSYEQYF.

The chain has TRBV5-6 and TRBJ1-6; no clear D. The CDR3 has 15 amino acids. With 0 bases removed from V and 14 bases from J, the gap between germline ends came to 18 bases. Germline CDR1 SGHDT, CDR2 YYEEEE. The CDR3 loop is CASSLGWWSEVALHF. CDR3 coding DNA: TGTGCCAGCAGCTTGGGGTGGTGGAGCGAGGTTGCCCTCCACTTT.

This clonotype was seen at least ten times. The CDR3 sequence is CASTARVVREQFF. CDR3 sequence (DNA): TGTGCCAGCACCGCCAGGGTCGTCCGTGAGCAGTTCTTC. The chain combines TRBV11-1 with TRBJ2-1; the D gene is possibly TRBD1 (5 bases). Trimming removed 7 bases at V and 9 bases at J, with 16 bases between. From germline, CDR1 is SGHAT and CDR2 FQDESV (reference sequence). This CDR3 has 13 residues.

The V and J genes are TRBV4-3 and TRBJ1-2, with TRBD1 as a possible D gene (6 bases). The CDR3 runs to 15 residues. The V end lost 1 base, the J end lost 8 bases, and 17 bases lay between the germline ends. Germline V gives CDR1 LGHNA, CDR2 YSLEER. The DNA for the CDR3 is TGCGCCAGCAGCCAAGGGATAGGGGGGGCGCCCGGCTACACCTTC. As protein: CASSQGIGGAPGYTF.

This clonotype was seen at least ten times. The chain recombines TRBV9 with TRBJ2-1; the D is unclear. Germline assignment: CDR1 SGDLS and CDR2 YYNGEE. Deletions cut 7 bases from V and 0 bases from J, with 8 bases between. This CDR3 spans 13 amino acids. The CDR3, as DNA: TGTGCCAGCTCCTCCAGCTCCTACAATGAGCAGTTCTTC. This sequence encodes CASSSSSYNEQFF.

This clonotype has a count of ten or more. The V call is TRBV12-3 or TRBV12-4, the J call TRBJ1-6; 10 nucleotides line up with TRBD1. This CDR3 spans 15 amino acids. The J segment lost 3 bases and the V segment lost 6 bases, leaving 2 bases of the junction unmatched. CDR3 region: CASSGQGVYNSPLHF. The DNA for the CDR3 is TGTGCCAGCAGCGGACAGGGGGTCTATAATTCACCCCTCCACTTT.

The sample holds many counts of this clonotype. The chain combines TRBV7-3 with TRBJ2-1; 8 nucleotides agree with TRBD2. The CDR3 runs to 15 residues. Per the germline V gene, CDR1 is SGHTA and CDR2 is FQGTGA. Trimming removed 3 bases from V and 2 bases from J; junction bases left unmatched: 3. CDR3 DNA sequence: TGTGCCAGCAGCTTGGAGCGGGGGCCCTACAATGAGCAGTTCTTC. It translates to CASSLERGPYNEQFF. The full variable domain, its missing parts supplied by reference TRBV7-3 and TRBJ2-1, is GAGVSQTPSNKVTEKGKYVELRCDPISGHTALYWYRQSLGQGPEFLIYFQGTGAADDSGLPNDRFFAVRPEGSVSTLKIQRTERGDSAVYLCASSLERGPYNEQFFGPGTRLTVL.

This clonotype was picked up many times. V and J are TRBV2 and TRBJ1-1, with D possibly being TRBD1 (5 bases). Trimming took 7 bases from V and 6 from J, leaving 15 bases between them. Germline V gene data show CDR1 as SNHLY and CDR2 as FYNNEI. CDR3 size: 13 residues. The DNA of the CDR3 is TGTGCCAGCAAGCGGGGGGAGAGGTCTGAAGCTTTCTTT. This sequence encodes CASKRGERSEAFF.

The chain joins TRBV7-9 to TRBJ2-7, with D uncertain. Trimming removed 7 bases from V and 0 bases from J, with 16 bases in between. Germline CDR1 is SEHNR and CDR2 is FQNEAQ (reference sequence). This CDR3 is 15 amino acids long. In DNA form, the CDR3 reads TGTGCCAGCACTCCAGGCGCCCAGAGCTCCTACGAGCAGTACTTC. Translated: CASTPGAQSSYEQYF.

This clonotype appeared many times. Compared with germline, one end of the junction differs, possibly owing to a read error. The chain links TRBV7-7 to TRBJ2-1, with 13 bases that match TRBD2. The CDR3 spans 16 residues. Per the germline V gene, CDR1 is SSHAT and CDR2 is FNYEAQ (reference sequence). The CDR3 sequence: CASSLSGLAGVNEQFF. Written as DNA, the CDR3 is TGTGCTAGCAGCTTAAGTGGACTAGCGGGAGTCAATGAGCAGTTCTTC.

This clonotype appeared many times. The CDR3 DNA sequence: TGTGCCAGCAGCACGGGGGTTACCGCGGGGGCTTCCTACGAGCAGTACTTC. This sequence encodes CASSTGVTAGASYEQYF. The V gene is TRBV21-1, the J gene TRBJ2-7; the table's D call, TRBD1, was not checked against the DNA. TRBV21-1 is termed a pseudogene. The CDR3 consists of 17 residues.

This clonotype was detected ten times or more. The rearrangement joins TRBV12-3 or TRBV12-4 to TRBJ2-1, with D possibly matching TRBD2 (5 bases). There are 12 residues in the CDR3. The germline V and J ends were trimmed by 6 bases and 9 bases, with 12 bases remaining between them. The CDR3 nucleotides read TGTGCCAGCAGCCCTGGGGAGAGTGAGCAGTTCTTC. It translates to CASSPGESEQFF.

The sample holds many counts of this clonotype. CDR3 residues: CASSLGRGGSEAFF. CDR3 in DNA: TGTGCCAGCAGCTTAGGCAGGGGGGGCTCTGAAGCTTTCTTT. This chain connects TRBV7-2 to TRBJ1-1; TRBD1 aligns across 7 bases. V trimming: 1 base; J trimming: 6 bases; junction bases outside the gene matches: 5. CDR1 is SGHTA, CDR2 FQGNSA, per germline. The CDR3 totals 14 residues.

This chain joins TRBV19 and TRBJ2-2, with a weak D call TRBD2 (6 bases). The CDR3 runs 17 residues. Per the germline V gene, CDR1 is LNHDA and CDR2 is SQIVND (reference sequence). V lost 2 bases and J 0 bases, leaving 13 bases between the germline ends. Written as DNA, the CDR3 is TGTGCCAGTAGTATATCTTTCCCGGGGGCGAACACCGGGGAGCTGTTTTTT. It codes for CASSISFPGANTGELFF.

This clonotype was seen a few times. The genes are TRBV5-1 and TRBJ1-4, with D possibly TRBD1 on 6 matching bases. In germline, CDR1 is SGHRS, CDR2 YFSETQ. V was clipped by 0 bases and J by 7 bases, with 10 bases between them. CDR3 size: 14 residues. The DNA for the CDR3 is TGCGCCAGCAGCTTGGAGGGGGGGCGTGAAAAACTGTTTTTT. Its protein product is CASSLEGGREKLFF.

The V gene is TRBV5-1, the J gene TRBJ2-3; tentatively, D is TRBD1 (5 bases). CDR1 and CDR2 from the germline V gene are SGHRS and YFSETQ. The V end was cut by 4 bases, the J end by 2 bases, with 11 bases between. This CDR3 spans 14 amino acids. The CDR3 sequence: CASSGDRFTDTQYF. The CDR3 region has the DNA TGCGCCAGCAGCGGTGACAGATTCACAGATACGCAGTATTTT.

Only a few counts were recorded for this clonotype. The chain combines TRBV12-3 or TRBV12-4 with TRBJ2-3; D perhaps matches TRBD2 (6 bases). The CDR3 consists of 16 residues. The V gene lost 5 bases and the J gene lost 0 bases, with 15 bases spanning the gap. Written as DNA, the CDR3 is TGTGCCAGCAGTCCGCTAGCGAGGTCCAGCACAGATACGCAGTATTTT. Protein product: CASSPLARSSTDTQYF.